This TCR beta chain is from a study of cytomegalovirus exposure and HLA in healthy donors. Study observations and caveats: Reportedly, diagnosis of cytomegalovirus status by the classifier showed high specificity and sensitivity. A prior analysis recorded that most TCR beta V segments were productive about 87% or about 30% of the time.

Germline loops: CDR1 MNHEY, CDR2 SVGAGI. The CDR3 totals 16 residues. Losses at the gene ends were 2 bases for V and 2 bases for J; bases not matched to a gene: 5. A multiplex PCR was run with 60 Vbeta primers and 13 Jbeta primers. TCRdb keeps only in-frame clones here, not all; method: immunoSEQ multiplex PCR. The sample shows 170,000 or so clones, over 80% of them seen only once. A note on this clone: The antigen is unknown.

The source of this sequence is a male donor in good health and CMV-seropositive. The chain combines TRBV6-5 with TRBJ2-1; 8 nucleotides line up with TRBD1. Sequencing used PBMCs. For the CDR3, the DNA is TGTGCCAGCAGTTACGGGACAGGCCAGGCCTACAATGAGCAGTTCTTC. Its protein is CASSYGTGQAYNEQFF.